This T cell receptor (beta chain) is drawn from a study of chemoradiotherapy in HPV16-positive cancers. Study as a whole: Functional T-cell assays on a couple of HPV16-positive patients' cells defined candidate HPV-specific clones and common TCR motifs.

Remarks on this clone: Its antigen is not known.

Germline V gene lookup returns CDR1 LNHDA and CDR2 SQIVND (reference sequence). Trimming removed 6 bases from V and 0 bases from J, with 8 bases in between. This CDR3 contains 13 residues. The protocol was immunoSEQ multiplex PCR, while the TCRdb copy is restricted to in-frame clones and leaves out a portion. Of more than 9,500 clones in the sample, roughly 73% were seen once. General study points: For HPV16-positive patients, expanding HPV-responsive T cells associated with longer recurrence-free survival.

The TCR was taken from a human donor with HPV-associated anogenital cancer. This material was acquired from a patient who underwent chemoradiotherapy. The chain joins TRBV19 to TRBJ1-1, with unresolved D. In nucleotides, the CDR3 is TGTGCCAGTAGCGCGACATTGAACACTGAAGCTTTCTTT. Translation: CASSATLNTEAFF.